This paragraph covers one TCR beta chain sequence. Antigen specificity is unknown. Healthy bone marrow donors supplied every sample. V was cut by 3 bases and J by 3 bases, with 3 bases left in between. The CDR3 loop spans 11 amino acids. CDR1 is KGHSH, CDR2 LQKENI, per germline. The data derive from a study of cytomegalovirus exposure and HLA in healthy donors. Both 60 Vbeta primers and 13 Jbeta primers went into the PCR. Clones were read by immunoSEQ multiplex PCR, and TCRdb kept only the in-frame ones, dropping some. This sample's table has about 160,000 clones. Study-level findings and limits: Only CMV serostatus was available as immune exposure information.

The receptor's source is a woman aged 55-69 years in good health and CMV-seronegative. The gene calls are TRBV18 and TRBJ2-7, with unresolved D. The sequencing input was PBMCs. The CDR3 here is CASSPLYEQYF. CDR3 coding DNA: TGTGCCAGCTCACCTCTCTACGAGCAGTACTTC.